These 23 T cell receptor beta chains originate from one sample sequenced in a study of vaccination effects on CD4 cells after COVID-19. This table comes from immunoSEQ multiplex PCR, and its TCRdb copy is limited to in-frame clones, with some not included. The sample records fewer than 25,000 clones, around 70% being singletons. Viral peptide pool expansion of antigen-specific CD4+ T cells preceded sequencing in the ViraFEST assay. At the end of less than 12 days of culture, CD4+ T cells were isolated. Each participant was given two doses of one vaccine (BNT162b2 or mRNA-1273). The antigens of these receptors remain unknown. Sequenced material: CD4+ T cells from PBMCs cultured with SARS-CoV-2 spike peptides, taken after COVID-19 vaccination. These receptors were collected from a human donor who received a COVID-19 vaccine.

The chain couples TRBV14 to TRBJ1-2; D is uncertain. Deletions cut 3 bases from V and 4 bases from J, with 6 bases between. Germline loops: CDR1 SGHDN, CDR2 FVKESK. The CDR3 sequence is 12 residues long. The CDR3 region is CASSQRTYGYTF. The CDR3 DNA is TGTGCCAGCAGCCAGAGGACCTATGGCTACACCTTC.

This clone appeared a few times. The V gene is TRBV4-1, the J gene TRBJ2-1; 11 bases line up with TRBD2. Germline trimming cut 1 base from V and 6 bases from J; bases unmatched to any gene: 8. The germline V gene encodes CDR1 MGHRA and CDR2 YSYEKL. This CDR3 has 17 amino acids. Written as DNA, the CDR3 is TGCGCCAGCAGCCAAGTAGCGGGAGGGGTCAGGGTCAATGAGCAGTTCTTC. Translation gives CASSQVAGGVRVNEQFF.

The V and J genes are TRBV11-2 and TRBJ1-1; D is unclear. The V gene lost 0 bases and the J gene lost 3 bases, with 8 bases spanning the gap. This CDR3 spans 14 amino acids. The V gene's germline CDR1 is SGHAT and CDR2 FQNNGV. The CDR3 DNA reads TGTGCCAGCAGCTTAGATCGGTGGGACACTGAAGCTTTCTTT. This translates into CASSLDRWDTEAFF.

The V call is TRBV5-8, the J call TRBJ1-6; D unclear. Trimming took off 0 bases at V and 14 bases at J, with 15 bases between the two ends. The CDR3 is made up of 14 amino acids. Germline assignment: CDR1 SGHTS and CDR2 YDEGEE. CDR3 sequence (DNA): TGTGCCAGCAGCTTGGATCGGGCTTCGTCCACCCTCCACTTT. Its translation: CASSLDRASSTLHF.

The chain recombines TRBV3-1 (or the pseudogene TRBV3-2) with TRBJ2-4; 9 bases agree with TRBD1. CDR1 and CDR2 from the germline V gene are LGHDT and YNNKEL (reference sequence). The length of the CDR3 is 17 residues. V trimming: 4 bases; J trimming: 0 bases; junction bases outside the gene matches: 7. The CDR3 coding sequence is TGTGCCAGCAGCCGCATAGGGACAGGGATAGCCAAAAACATTCAGTACTTC. Amino acid sequence: CASSRIGTGIAKNIQYF.

V and J are TRBV27 and TRBJ2-6, with no clear D. V was clipped by 6 bases and J by 0 bases, with 9 bases between them. The CDR3 has 15 amino acids. Germline values: CDR1 MNHEY, CDR2 SMNVEV (reference sequence). CDR3 amino acids: CASSPLLSGANVLTF. CDR3 nucleotide sequence: TGTGCCAGCAGCCCTCTTCTCTCTGGGGCCAACGTCCTGACTTTC.

The chain uses TRBV12-5 and TRBJ1-2; 8 bases match TRBD1. CDR1 is LGHNT and CDR2 is FRNRAP in the germline V gene. The V gene end was trimmed by 7 bases and the J gene end by 0 bases; junction bases not matched to a gene: 7. The CDR3 totals 15 residues. The CDR3 coding sequence is TGTGCTAGTGCCCTCGGACAGGGTACTAACTATGGCTACACCTTC. This gives the protein CASALGQGTNYGYTF.

The chain employs TRBV3-1 (or the pseudogene TRBV3-2) and TRBJ2-2; D is ambiguous. The CDR3 covers 12 residues. V dropped 1 base and J dropped 7 bases, with 4 bases sitting between them. Germline V gives CDR1 LGHDT, CDR2 YNNKEL (reference sequence). CDR3 in DNA: TGTGCCAGCAGCCAAGGGGTCGGGGAGCTGTTTTTT. This translates into CASSQGVGELFF.

This chain uses TRBV19 with TRBJ1-3; the match to TRBD1 covers 9 bases. The V segment lost 7 bases and the J segment 3 bases; nucleotides outside the gene matches: 4. Germline CDR1 and CDR2: LNHDA and SQIVND (reference sequence). The length of the CDR3 is 14 residues. Written as DNA, the CDR3 is TGTGCCAGTATTATGACAGGGGGTGGAAACACCATATATTTT. This translates into CASIMTGGGNTIYF.

The chain links TRBV2 to TRBJ2-7; unclear D gene. The V and J ends lost 3 bases and 6 bases respectively, with 15 bases between them. Per the germline V gene, CDR1 is SNHLY and CDR2 is FYNNEI. The CDR3 runs 14 residues. This CDR3 is CASSDLVTAGEQYF. CDR3 in DNA: TGTGCCAGCAGTGACTTGGTAACCGCCGGCGAGCAGTACTTC.

This clone occurred once. This chain joins TRBV5-5 and TRBJ1-2; TRBD1 matches at 9 bases. The trim removed 3 bases at V and 6 bases at J, leaving 6 bases unmatched. There are 14 residues in the CDR3. Germline V gives CDR1 SGHKS, CDR2 YYEKEE (reference sequence). CDR3 amino acids: CASSSPRQGDGYTF. The CDR3 nucleotides read TGTGCCAGCAGCTCGCCTCGACAGGGGGATGGCTACACCTTC.

The chain has TRBV4-2 and TRBJ1-2; D gene uncertain. This CDR3 is built from 16 residues. Germline CDR1 LGHNA, CDR2 YNFKEQ. V lost 0 bases and J 3 bases, leaving 14 bases between the germline ends. The DNA for the CDR3 is TGTGCCAGCAGCCAAGATATGATGCCTCCCTACTATGGCTACACCTTC. Amino acid sequence: CASSQDMMPPYYGYTF.

This clone was picked up a small number of times. V is TRBV5-1 and J is TRBJ2-2, with a tentative D call TRBD2 (6 bases). The V gene's germline CDR1 is SGHRS and CDR2 YFSETQ. V shed 1 base and J shed 7 bases, with 8 bases lying between them. The CDR3 loop spans 13 amino acids. The CDR3 DNA is TGCGCCAGCAGCTTGCTGGAGGGCGGGGAGCTGTTTTTT. It yields the protein CASSLLEGGELFF.

The rearrangement uses TRBV19 and TRBJ1-5, with 8 bases fitting TRBD1. Germline CDR1 LNHDA, CDR2 SQIVND (reference sequence). The length of the CDR3 is 16 residues. Trimming took 4 bases from V and 7 from J; bases not matched to a gene: 12. The DNA for the CDR3 is TGTGCCAGTAGTACCCTACCCGGACAGGGTGGACAGCCCCAGCATTTT. It yields the protein CASSTLPGQGGQPQHF.

V gene TRBV18 combines with J gene TRBJ2-1; possible D gene TRBD1, 5 bases. In germline, CDR1 is KGHSH, CDR2 LQKENI. The CDR3 is made up of 13 amino acids. V was pared by 2 bases and J by 6 bases, with 8 bases between. The CDR3, as DNA: TGTGCCAGCTCACCAGACAGCTCCAATGAGCAGTTCTTC. This codes for CASSPDSSNEQFF.

The J gene is TRBJ2-1, the V gene TRBV24-1, with 9 bases that match TRBD1. There are 15 residues in the CDR3. The germline gives CDR1 KGHDR, CDR2 SFDVKD. The V segment lost 4 bases and the J segment 3 bases; nucleotides outside the gene matches: 3. This chain's CDR3 is CATSERQGVYNEQFF. The CDR3 coding sequence is TGTGCCACCAGTGAGAGACAGGGGGTCTACAATGAGCAGTTCTTC.

V is TRBV7-2 and J is TRBJ1-1; 7 bases match TRBD1. The CDR3 loop spans 15 amino acids. The germline V gene encodes CDR1 SGHTA and CDR2 FQGNSA. Unmatched junction bases numbered 7, after V lost 1 base and J lost 5 bases. The CDR3 DNA reads as TGTGCCAGCAGCTTAGGGACAGGCGGGTGGACTGAAGCTTTCTTT. It encodes CASSLGTGGWTEAFF.

The V call is TRBV7-6, the J call TRBJ1-5, with D uncertain. Germline assignment: CDR1 SGHVS and CDR2 FNYEAQ. There are 13 residues in the CDR3. Trimming stripped 4 bases from V and 4 bases from J, with 8 bases between. The DNA of the CDR3 is TGTGCCAGCAGCTCCATGGGGAATCAGCCCCAGCATTTT. It yields the protein CASSSMGNQPQHF.

The chain joins TRBV11-2 to TRBJ2-7; D is uncertain. The germline CDR1 and CDR2 sequences are SGHAT and FQNNGV. The CDR3 is made up of 13 amino acids. The V and J ends lost 5 bases and 0 bases respectively, with 8 bases between them. The CDR3 reads CASSVDHSYEQYF. DNA of the CDR3: TGTGCCAGCAGCGTGGACCACTCCTACGAGCAGTACTTC.

This chain joins TRBV9 and TRBJ2-7; 8 nucleotides match TRBD2. The CDR3 is 15 residues long. CDR1 is SGDLS, CDR2 YYNGEE, per germline. The junction had 7 bases not matched to a gene; V was cut back by 4 bases and J by 1 base. CDR3: CASSRSGSYSYEQYF. CDR3 DNA: TGTGCCAGCAGCCGGAGCGGGAGCTATTCCTACGAGCAGTACTTC.

The chain employs TRBV6-5 and TRBJ1-1; the match to TRBD1 covers 9 bases. The trim removed 0 bases at V and 5 bases at J, leaving 1 base unmatched. CDR3 length: 14 amino acids. Per the germline V gene, CDR1 is MNHEY and CDR2 is SVGAGI. The CDR3 loop reads CASSYSTGGTEAFF. CDR3 in DNA: TGTGCCAGCAGTTACTCGACAGGGGGAACTGAAGCTTTCTTT.

This rearrangement joins TRBV6-5 to TRBJ1-6, with 8 bases matching TRBD1. Per germline, CDR1 MNHEY and CDR2 SVGAGI. V shed 6 bases and J 6 bases; nucleotides not matched to a gene: 7. The CDR3 spans 15 residues. DNA of the CDR3: TGTGCCAGCAGCGCAGGGGGCAGGAGTAATTCACCCCTCCACTTT. Its protein product is CASSAGGRSNSPLHF.

This sequence joins TRBV6-5 and TRBJ1-5; 7 nucleotides line up with TRBD1. Germline lookup yields CDR1 MNHEY and CDR2 SVGAGI. The CDR3 runs 14 residues. V gave up 5 bases and J gave up 7 bases; unmatched junction bases: 8. The CDR3 DNA sequence: TGTGCCAGCAGTAGACAGGGATCGGGGCAGCCCCAGCATTTT. Translated, it gives CASSRQGSGQPQHF.